This entry lists 18 T cell receptor beta chains sequenced from one sample in a study of blood T cell repertoires in COVID-19. The protocol was immunoSEQ multiplex PCR, while the TCRdb copy is restricted to in-frame clones and leaves out a portion. The sample shows 55,000 to 80,000 clones, roughly 80% of them seen only once. Sample: peripheral blood. These receptors were collected from a human donor in a cohort sampled during active COVID-19.

This rearrangement joins TRBV18 to TRBJ2-3, with TRBD1 matching 7 bases. This CDR3 region has 15 residues. Trimming at V came to 4 bases and at J to 4 bases, leaving 8 bases not matched to a gene. Germline CDR1 and CDR2: KGHSH and LQKENI. The DNA for the CDR3 is TGTGCCAGCTCACAAACTACAGGGGCCGCAGATACGCAGTATTTT. Protein: CASSQTTGAADTQYF.

The chain couples TRBV2 to TRBJ1-1; 12 bases fit TRBD1. Germline-derived CDR1 and CDR2 are SNHLY and FYNNEI. The ends lost 7 bases at V and 2 bases at J; junction bases unmatched: 5. The CDR3 sequence is 15 residues long. The CDR3 coding sequence is TGTGCCAGCAAGAGGGACAGGGGGCGTAACACTGAAGCTTTCTTT. Its protein product is CASKRDRGRNTEAFF.

V gene TRBV25-1 combines with J gene TRBJ2-5, with D tentatively TRBD2 (6 bases). The germline V gene encodes CDR1 MGHDK and CDR2 SYGVNS. The CDR3 has 13 amino acids. V lost 1 base, J lost 5 bases, and 8 bases lay in between. CDR3 in DNA: TGTGCCAGCAGTGAATGGGGGAGGGAGACCCAGTACTTC. The encoded protein is CASSEWGRETQYF.

The V and J genes are TRBV4-1 and TRBJ1-3, with a possible D match to TRBD1 (5 bases). In germline, CDR1 is MGHRA, CDR2 YSYEKL. The CDR3 is 15 residues long. Trimming stripped 1 base from V and 2 bases from J, with 9 bases between. The CDR3 DNA follows: TGCGCCAGCAGCCAAGCAGGGCTCACTGGAAACACCATATATTTT. This sequence encodes CASSQAGLTGNTIYF.

The rearrangement uses TRBV7-2 and TRBJ1-3; no firm D call. Germline lookup yields CDR1 SGHTA and CDR2 FQGNSA. This CDR3 contains 12 residues. Trimming removed 5 bases at V and 1 base at J, with 3 bases between. DNA for the CDR3: TGTGCCAGCAGCCTGTCTGGAAACACCATATATTTT. Translated: CASSLSGNTIYF.

This rearrangement joins TRBV9 to TRBJ1-1; 7 bases line up with TRBD1. V gave up 0 bases and J gave up 5 bases; unmatched junction bases: 4. This CDR3 contains 14 residues. Germline V gene data show CDR1 as SGDLS and CDR2 as YYNGEE. CDR3 region: CASSVEGAGTEAFF. CDR3 in DNA: TGTGCCAGCAGCGTAGAGGGGGCGGGTACTGAAGCTTTCTTT.

CDR3 nucleotides: TGTGCCAGTAGTACCCGAGGGAGGGCCGGGGCCAACGTCCTGACTTTC. It codes for CASSTRGRAGANVLTF. V is TRBV19 and J is TRBJ2-6, with 7 bases lining up with TRBD2. The length of the CDR3 is 16 residues. V dropped 4 bases and J dropped 4; count of bases not matched to a gene: 7. Germline lookup yields CDR1 LNHDA and CDR2 SQIVND (reference sequence).

The chain combines TRBV13 with TRBJ1-2, with 10 bases fitting TRBD1. The CDR3 is 15 residues long. Trimming at V came to 5 bases and at J to 4 bases, leaving 7 bases not matched to a gene. The germline CDR1 and CDR2 sequences are PRHDT and FYEKMQ (reference sequence). The CDR3 reads CASSPWDRGLYGYTF. The CDR3 nucleotides read TGTGCCAGCAGCCCATGGGACAGGGGCCTCTATGGCTACACCTTC.

This clone came up once. The chain has TRBV2 and TRBJ2-1; D gene ambiguous. Germline CDR1 is SNHLY and CDR2 is FYNNEI. CDR3 length equals 12 residues. The V end lost 2 bases, the J end lost 8 bases, and 7 bases lay between the germline ends. CDR3 in DNA: TGTGCCAGCAGTGAACGGGTCCATGAGCAGTTCTTC. Protein product: CASSERVHEQFF.

The V call is TRBV5-4, the J call TRBJ2-1; 12 nucleotides align to TRBD1. CDR3 length equals 13 residues. Germline V lookup: CDR1 SGHNT, CDR2 YYREEE (reference sequence). V shed 4 bases and J 12 bases; nucleotides not matched to a gene: 5. The DNA for the CDR3 is TGTGCCAGCAGCCCCGGGACAGGGGGCTTGCAGTTCTTC. It translates to CASSPGTGGLQFF.

The J gene is TRBJ2-5, the V gene TRBV6-5, with TRBD2 matching over 12 bases. After removal of 10 bases from V and 5 bases from J, the junction contained 5 bases not matched to a gene. The CDR3 runs 13 residues. Germline V gives CDR1 MNHEY, CDR2 SVGAGI. CDR3 in amino acids: CAITSGGTETQYF. CDR3 coding DNA: TGTGCCATCACTAGCGGGGGGACGGAGACCCAGTACTTC.

The genes are TRBV3-1 (or the pseudogene TRBV3-2) and TRBJ1-2; D uncertain. The length of the CDR3 is 17 residues. Germline V gives CDR1 LGHDT, CDR2 YNNKEL (reference sequence). With 1 base removed from V and 4 bases from J, the gap between germline ends came to 19 bases. CDR3 sequence (DNA): TGTGCCAGCAGCCAAGGGGTGGCGGATAGGTCTCTCTATGGCTACACCTTC. Protein: CASSQGVADRSLYGYTF.

The rearrangement joins TRBV18 to TRBJ1-5; maybe TRBD1 (6 bases). Trimming stripped 0 bases from V and 3 bases from J, with 6 bases between. The germline V gene has CDR1 KGHSH and CDR2 LQKENI. CDR3 length equals 14 residues. The CDR3 DNA sequence: TGTGCCAGCTCACCACCGGGGGCCAATCAGCCCCAGCATTTT. Its protein is CASSPPGANQPQHF.

The V call is TRBV14, the J call TRBJ2-2, with D possibly matching TRBD1 (6 bases). Trimming pared 1 base from V and 7 bases from J, leaving 7 bases between. The germline V gene has CDR1 SGHDN and CDR2 FVKESK. This CDR3 region has 13 residues. Written as DNA, the CDR3 is TGTGCCAGCAGCCAAGTCAGGGGCGGGGAGCTGTTTTTT. Its translation is CASSQVRGGELFF.

V usage is TRBV28 and J usage is TRBJ1-1; D ambiguous. The CDR3 has 15 residues. Trimming pared 5 bases from V and 1 base from J, leaving 14 bases between. Germline V lookup: CDR1 MDHEN, CDR2 SYDVKM. The CDR3 nucleotides are TGTGCCAGCAGTCGGCCCGGGATTCAGAACACTGAAGCTTTCTTT. The encoded protein is CASSRPGIQNTEAFF.

V and J are TRBV7-8 and TRBJ1-5; D is uncertain. Trimming took 6 bases from V and 1 from J, leaving 16 bases between them. CDR3 length equals 16 residues. Looked up from germline, CDR1 is SGHVS and CDR2 is FQNEAQ. Written as DNA, the CDR3 is TGTGCCAGCAGTCCAGGTCTCGGGGTCAGCAATCAGCCCCAGCATTTT. Encoded protein: CASSPGLGVSNQPQHF.

The V call is TRBV5-1, the J call TRBJ1-2, with D possibly being TRBD1 (5 bases). The CDR3 spans 15 residues. Per germline, CDR1 SGHRS and CDR2 YFSETQ. Trimming removed 3 bases at V and 5 bases at J, with 17 bases between. CDR3 DNA sequence: TGCGCCAGCAGCTCCCTCGGAGACAGCTTATATGGCTACACCTTC. This sequence encodes CASSSLGDSLYGYTF.

The chain joins TRBV2 to TRBJ2-5, with D possibly TRBD2 on 6 matching bases. Germline V gene data show CDR1 as SNHLY and CDR2 as FYNNEI. The germline V and J ends were trimmed by 4 bases and 5 bases, with 17 bases remaining between them. The CDR3 extends over 15 amino acids. The CDR3 protein is CASSGSGTPGETQYF. The CDR3 nucleotides are TGTGCCAGCAGTGGATCCGGGACTCCGGGGGAGACCCAGTACTTC.